A selection of T cell receptor beta chains follows, all from one sample in a study of T cell repertoires in aging, cancer and after chemotherapy. TCRdb passed the multiplex PCR reads through MiXCR, listing each CDR3 protein once. The sample carries over 1,500 distinct CDR3 sequences, roughly a third recorded once. Sequenced material: blood. These receptors all come from a human donor with a solid tumor. Each CDR3 is given with its conserved first and last residue. A D gene is named only where the DNA matches it firmly. Size is omitted from some rows. Given values are once, few, many or a class for expanded clones.

v_call	j_call	d_call	clone_size	cdr3_nt	cdr3_aa
TRBV6-2/TRBV6-3	TRBJ2-2	TRBD1	-	TGTGCCAGCAGTTTGGGGGACAGGATTTTTTCCGGGGAGCTGTTTTTT	CASSLGDRIFSGELFF
TRBV5-1	TRBJ1-6	TRBD1	-	TGCGCCAGCGGGAGGGACAGGGCGAATTCACCCCTCCACTTT	CASGRDRANSPLHF
TRBV18	TRBJ2-5	-	-	TGTGCCAGCTCACCAGGGGTGGAGACCCAGTACTTC	CASSPGVETQYF
TRBV19	TRBJ2-3	-	large	TGTGCCAGTAACCATGACGGAGATACGCAGTATTTT	CASNHDGDTQYF
TRBV4-2	TRBJ2-2	TRBD2	-	TGTGCCAGCAGCCAAGTTAGCGGGGGGGGCGGCCCCGGGGAGCTGTTTTTT	CASSQVSGGGGPGELFF
TRBV4-3	TRBJ2-7	TRBD1	-	TGCGCCAGCAGCCACACACAGGGGGTGGCCTACGAGCAGTACTTC	CASSHTQGVAYEQYF
TRBV5-5	TRBJ1-4	-	-	TGTGCCAGCAGCTTGGGACAAATAAATGAAAAACTGTTTTTT	CASSLGQINEKLFF
TRBV6-1	TRBJ1-1	-	-	TGTGCCAGCAGTGAAGCACAGTTTTATGCTTTCTTT	CASSEAQFYAFF
TRBV24-1	TRBJ2-5	TRBD1	-	TGTGCCATCGGACAGGATTCTCAAGAGACCCAGTACTTC	CAIGQDSQETQYF
TRBV6-5	TRBJ2-1	TRBD1	once	TGTACCAGCAGTTCGAGGGACAGGGGCTATGATGAGCAGTTCTTC	CTSSSRDRGYDEQFF
TRBV24-1	TRBJ1-6	-	-	TGTGCCACGCAGGGGAATTCACCCCTCCACTTT	CATQGNSPLHF
TRBV29-1	TRBJ1-5	-	few	TGCAGCGTTGAAATCAGGGAGGGTCAGCCCCAGCATTTT	CSVEIREGQPQHF
TRBV6-5	TRBJ1-6	-	-	TGTGCCAGCAGTTACTATAATTCACCCCTCCACTTT	CASSYYNSPLHF
TRBV6-2/TRBV6-3	TRBJ1-4	TRBD1	-	TGTGCCAGCACTCGACAGGGAAATGAAAAACTGTTTTTT	CASTRQGNEKLFF
TRBV6-5	TRBJ1-1	-	-	TGTGCCAGCAGTTATCAAGTTAGTTCGTCCGGGAGGACTGAAGCTTTCTTT	CASSYQVSSSGRTEAFF
TRBV5-4	TRBJ2-7	TRBD2	-	TGTGCCAGCAGCTTGGGAGTCGCGGGAGGGACCTACGAGCAGTACTTC	CASSLGVAGGTYEQYF
TRBV29-1	TRBJ2-3	-	large	TGCAGCGTCGGTGCCAGGGGCAGGGGAGATACGCAGTATTTT	CSVGARGRGDTQYF
TRBV27	TRBJ2-3	TRBD2	few	TGTGCCAGCACCCGTACCGCGGGAGGTGGGCGCACAGATACGCAGTATTTT	CASTRTAGGGRTDTQYF
TRBV6-5	TRBJ2-2	-	large	TGTGCCAGCAGTGACCGGGGGTGGGTCGATGGTCAAAGCGGGGAGCTGTTTTTT	CASSDRGWVDGQSGELFF
TRBV29-1	TRBJ2-7	-	large	TGCAGCGTCAGCGGGGACAGTCAAATCTACGAGCAGTACTTC	CSVSGDSQIYEQYF
TRBV20-1	TRBJ2-3	TRBD2	-	TGCAGTGCTAGATCATTAGCGGGACCCACAGATACGCAGTATTTT	CSARSLAGPTDTQYF
TRBV5-6	TRBJ2-5	-	large	TGTGCCAGCAGCCCCGTTGCGCGCTACCAAGAGACCCAGTACTTC	CASSPVARYQETQYF
TRBV24-1	TRBJ2-3	-	-	TGTGCCACCAGTGATGCTTCTCCCACAGATACGCAGTATTTT	CATSDASPTDTQYF
TRBV5-6	TRBJ2-7	-	-	TGTGCCAGCAGCTTGTCCGGAGACCTTGCCTACGAGCAGTACTTC	CASSLSGDLAYEQYF
TRBV12-3/TRBV12-4	TRBJ2-1	TRBD2	few	TGTGCCAGCAGCCCAAGGGTAGCGGGCTACAATGAGCAGTTCTTC	CASSPRVAGYNEQFF
TRBV7-9	TRBJ1-2	TRBD1	-	TGTGCCAGCAGCGTCGGGACAGGGAATGGCTACACCTTC	CASSVGTGNGYTF
TRBV7-2	TRBJ2-5	-	-	TGTGCCAGCTGGAAGTACCAAGAGACCCAGTACTTC	CASWKYQETQYF
TRBV28	TRBJ1-5	-	-	TGTGCCAGCAGTTTCTCAAGGGAACAGCCCCAGCATTTT	CASSFSREQPQHF
TRBV28	TRBJ2-1	-	-	TGTGCCAGCAGTCCCCACTACGGGGAGAGCTCCTACAATGAGCAGTTCTTC	CASSPHYGESSYNEQFF